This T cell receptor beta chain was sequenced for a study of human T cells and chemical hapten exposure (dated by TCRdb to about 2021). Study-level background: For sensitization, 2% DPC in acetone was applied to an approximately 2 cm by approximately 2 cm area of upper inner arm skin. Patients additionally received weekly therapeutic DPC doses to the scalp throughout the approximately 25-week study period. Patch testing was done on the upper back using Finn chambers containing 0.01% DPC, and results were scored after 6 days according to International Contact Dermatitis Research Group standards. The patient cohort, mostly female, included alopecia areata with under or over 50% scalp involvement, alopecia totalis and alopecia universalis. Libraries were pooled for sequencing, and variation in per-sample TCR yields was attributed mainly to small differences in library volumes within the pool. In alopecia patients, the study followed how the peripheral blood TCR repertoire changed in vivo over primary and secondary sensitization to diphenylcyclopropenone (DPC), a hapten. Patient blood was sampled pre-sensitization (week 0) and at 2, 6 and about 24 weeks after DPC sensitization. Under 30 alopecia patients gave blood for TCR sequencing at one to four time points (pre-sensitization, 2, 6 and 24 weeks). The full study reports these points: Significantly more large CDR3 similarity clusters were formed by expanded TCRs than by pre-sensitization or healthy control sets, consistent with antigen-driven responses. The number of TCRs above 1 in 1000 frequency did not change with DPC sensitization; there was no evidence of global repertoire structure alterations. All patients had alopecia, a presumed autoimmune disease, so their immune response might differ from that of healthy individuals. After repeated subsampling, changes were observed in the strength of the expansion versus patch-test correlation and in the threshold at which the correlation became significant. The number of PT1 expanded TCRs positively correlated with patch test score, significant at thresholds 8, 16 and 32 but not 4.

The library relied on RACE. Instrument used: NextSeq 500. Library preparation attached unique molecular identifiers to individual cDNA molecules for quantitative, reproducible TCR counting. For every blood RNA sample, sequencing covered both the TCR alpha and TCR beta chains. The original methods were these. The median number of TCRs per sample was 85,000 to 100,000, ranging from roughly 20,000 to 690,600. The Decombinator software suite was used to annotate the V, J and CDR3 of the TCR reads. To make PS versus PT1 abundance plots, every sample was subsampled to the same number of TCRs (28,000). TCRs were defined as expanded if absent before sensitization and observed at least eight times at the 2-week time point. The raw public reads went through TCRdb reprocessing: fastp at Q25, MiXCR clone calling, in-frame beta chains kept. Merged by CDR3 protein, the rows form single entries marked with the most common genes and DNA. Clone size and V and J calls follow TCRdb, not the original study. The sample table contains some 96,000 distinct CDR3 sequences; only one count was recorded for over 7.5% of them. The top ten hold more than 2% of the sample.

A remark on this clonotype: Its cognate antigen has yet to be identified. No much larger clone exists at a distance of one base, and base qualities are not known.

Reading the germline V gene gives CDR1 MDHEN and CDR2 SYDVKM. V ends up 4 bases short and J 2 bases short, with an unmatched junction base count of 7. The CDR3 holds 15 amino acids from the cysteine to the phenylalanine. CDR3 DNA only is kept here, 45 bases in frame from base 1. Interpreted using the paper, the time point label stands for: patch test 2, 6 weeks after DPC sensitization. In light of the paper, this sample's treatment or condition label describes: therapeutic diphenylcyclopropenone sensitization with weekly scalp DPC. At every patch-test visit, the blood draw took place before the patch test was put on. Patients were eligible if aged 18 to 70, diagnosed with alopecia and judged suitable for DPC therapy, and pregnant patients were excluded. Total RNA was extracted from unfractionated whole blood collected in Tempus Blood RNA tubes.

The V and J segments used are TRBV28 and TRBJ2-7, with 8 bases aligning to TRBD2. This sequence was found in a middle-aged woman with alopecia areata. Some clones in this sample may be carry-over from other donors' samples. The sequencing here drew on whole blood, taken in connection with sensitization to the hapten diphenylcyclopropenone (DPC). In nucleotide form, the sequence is TGTGCCAGCAGTTCCGGGACTAGGGGCACCTACGAGCAGTACTTC. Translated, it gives CASSSGTRGTYEQYF.